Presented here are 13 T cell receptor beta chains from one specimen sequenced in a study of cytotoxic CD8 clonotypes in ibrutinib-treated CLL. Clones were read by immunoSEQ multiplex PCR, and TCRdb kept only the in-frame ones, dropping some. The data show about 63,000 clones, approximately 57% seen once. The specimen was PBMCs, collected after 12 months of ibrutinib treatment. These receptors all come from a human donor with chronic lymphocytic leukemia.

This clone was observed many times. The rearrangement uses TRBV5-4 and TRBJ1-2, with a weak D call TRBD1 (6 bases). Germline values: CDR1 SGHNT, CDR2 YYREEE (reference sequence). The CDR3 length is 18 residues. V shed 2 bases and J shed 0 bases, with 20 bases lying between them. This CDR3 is CASSLGGGPRRTNYGYTF. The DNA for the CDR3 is TGTGCCAGCAGCTTAGGAGGGGGGCCGAGAAGGACTAACTATGGCTACACCTTC.

The CDR3, as DNA: TGTGCCAGTAAATCGGGAGGAGAGACCCAGTACTTC. Its translation: CASKSGGETQYF. This chain joins TRBV6-5 and TRBJ2-5; 7 bases are a match to TRBD2. The CDR3 extends over 12 amino acids. CDR1 is MNHEY, CDR2 SVGAGI, per germline. Trimming at V came to 9 bases and at J to 4 bases, leaving 5 bases not matched to a gene.

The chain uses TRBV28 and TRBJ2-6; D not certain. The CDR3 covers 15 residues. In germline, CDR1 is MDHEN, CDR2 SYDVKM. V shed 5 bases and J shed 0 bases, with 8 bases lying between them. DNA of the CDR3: TGTGCCAGCAGTCCCGTACGCTCTGGGGCCAACGTCCTGACTTTC. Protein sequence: CASSPVRSGANVLTF.

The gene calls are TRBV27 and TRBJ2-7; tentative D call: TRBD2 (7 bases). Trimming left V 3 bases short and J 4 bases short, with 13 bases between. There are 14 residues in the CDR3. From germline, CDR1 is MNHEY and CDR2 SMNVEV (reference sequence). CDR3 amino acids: CASSFGGGGYEQYF. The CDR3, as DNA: TGTGCCAGCAGTTTCGGCGGGGGCGGTTACGAGCAGTACTTC.

The CDR3 nucleotides read TGTGCCAGCTCACCTCCGAACCTAGAGGGGGAGCAGTACTTC. Its protein is CASSPPNLEGEQYF. The V and J genes are TRBV18 and TRBJ2-7; D possibly matches TRBD1 or TRBD2 (5 bases each). The V end lost 3 bases, the J end lost 7 bases, and 16 bases lay between the germline ends. The CDR3 length is 14 residues. Germline values: CDR1 KGHSH, CDR2 LQKENI.

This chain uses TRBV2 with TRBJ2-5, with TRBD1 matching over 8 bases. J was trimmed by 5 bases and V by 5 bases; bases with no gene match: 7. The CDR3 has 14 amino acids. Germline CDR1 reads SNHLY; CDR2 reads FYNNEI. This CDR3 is CASSRTGFGETQYF. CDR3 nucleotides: TGTGCCAGCAGTAGGACAGGGTTCGGGGAGACCCAGTACTTC.

CDR3 in amino acids: CASSQGLRGETQYF. The DNA for the CDR3 is TGCGCCAGCAGCCAAGGCCTTAGGGGGGAGACCCAGTACTTC. V usage is TRBV4-1 and J usage is TRBJ2-5; D perhaps matches TRBD1 (6 bases). Germline V gives CDR1 MGHRA, CDR2 YSYEKL. The length of the CDR3 is 14 residues. Trimming took 1 base from V and 5 from J, leaving 11 bases between them.

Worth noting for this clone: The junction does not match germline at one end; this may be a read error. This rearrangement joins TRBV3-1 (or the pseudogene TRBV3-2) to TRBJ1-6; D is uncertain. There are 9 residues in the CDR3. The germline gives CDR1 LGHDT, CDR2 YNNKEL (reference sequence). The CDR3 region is CASSSRRSF. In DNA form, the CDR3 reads TGTGCCAGCAGCTCTCGCCGGAGCTTT.

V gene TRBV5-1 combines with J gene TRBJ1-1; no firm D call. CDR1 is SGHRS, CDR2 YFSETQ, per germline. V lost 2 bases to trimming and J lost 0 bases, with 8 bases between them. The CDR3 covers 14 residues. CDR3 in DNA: TGCGCCAGCAGCTTAGAAATTATGAACACTGAAGCTTTCTTT. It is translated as CASSLEIMNTEAFF.

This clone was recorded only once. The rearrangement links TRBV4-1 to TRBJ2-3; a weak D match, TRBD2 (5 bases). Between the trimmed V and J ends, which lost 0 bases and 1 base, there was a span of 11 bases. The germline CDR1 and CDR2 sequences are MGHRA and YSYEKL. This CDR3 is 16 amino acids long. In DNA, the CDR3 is TGCGCCAGCAGCCAAGAAGGAGGTTTGGGCACAGATACGCAGTATTTT. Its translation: CASSQEGGLGTDTQYF.

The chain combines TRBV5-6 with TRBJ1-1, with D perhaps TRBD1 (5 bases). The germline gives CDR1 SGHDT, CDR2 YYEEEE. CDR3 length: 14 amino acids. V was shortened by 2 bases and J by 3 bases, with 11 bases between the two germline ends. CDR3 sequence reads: CASSFRGADTEAFF. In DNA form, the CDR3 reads TGTGCCAGCAGCTTCCGCGGGGCCGACACTGAAGCTTTCTTT.

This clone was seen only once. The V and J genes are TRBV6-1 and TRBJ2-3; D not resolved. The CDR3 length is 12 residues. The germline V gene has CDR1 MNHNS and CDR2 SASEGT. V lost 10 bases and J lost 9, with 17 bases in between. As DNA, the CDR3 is TGTGCCACTGCGTCAGGTTGGAACACGCAGTATTTT. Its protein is CATASGWNTQYF.

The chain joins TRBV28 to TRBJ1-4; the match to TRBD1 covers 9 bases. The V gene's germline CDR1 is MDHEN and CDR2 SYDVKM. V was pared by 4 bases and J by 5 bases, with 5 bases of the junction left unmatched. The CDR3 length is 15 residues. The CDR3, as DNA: TGTGCCAGCAGTTCACCCGGGACAGGGAATGAAAAACTGTTTTTT. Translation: CASSSPGTGNEKLFF.